This TCR beta chain was sequenced in a study of blood T cells in healthy people across ages. As for the study in general: Per every two T cells, about one barcoded beta molecule was captured by template switching.

The CDR3 extends over 18 amino acids. With 0 bases clipped from V and 3 bases from J, the junction kept 13 bases outside the gene matches. Germline CDR1 is DFQATT and CDR2 is SNEGSKA (reference sequence). Study conclusions and caveats: There were more naive CD4+ cells and higher diversity in long-lived donors than in aged donors. In these data, TCR beta diversity tracked strongly with naive T cell percentage.

As for this clonotype: Its matching antigen is unknown.

A second about 7 to 11 cycle PCR used barcoded and J-beta primers. TCRdb itself ran the 5' RACE reads through MiXCR, one entry per CDR3 protein. The sample has about 640,000 distinct CDR3 sequences, about 53% seen once; the top ten hold over 30%. Each sample provided at least 5 micrograms of extracted total RNA. Sequencing used blood. The J gene is TRBJ2-3, the V gene TRBV20-1; 9 bases are a match to TRBD2. The receptor comes from a man aged 60 to 75 in good health. CDR3: CSARDSLRSGGYTDTQYF. CDR3 bases: TGCAGTGCTAGAGATTCCCTTAGAAGCGGGGGGTATACAGATACGCAGTATTTT.